The T cell receptor (beta chain) described here comes from a study of T-cell memory formation after mild COVID-19 (TCRdb year 2021). Regarding the study in general: TCR sequence clusters from the two donors were largely donor specific. In a couple of donors, T-cell clones that expanded and contracted after mild COVID-19 were followed by sequencing TCRalpha and TCRbeta repertoires longitudinally. Two young, previously healthy adult volunteers made up the cohort, one male and one female.

Details on this clonotype: Its antigen target is currently unknown. Per-base quality was not reported, and no clone a single base away is much larger than it.

V is trimmed back by 2 bases and J by 4 bases, and the junction contains 3 bases that no gene match accounts for. The CDR3 spans 15 residues, from the cysteine through the phenylalanine. Only the CDR3 DNA stays, 45 bases, in frame from base 1. The germline V gene gives CDR1 as MNHEY and CDR2 as SVGAGI. PBMCs were isolated by Ficoll-Paque density gradient centrifugation. Sequenced on an Illumina NovaSeq 6000. TCRalpha and TCRbeta cDNA libraries were built by 5'RACE with constant-segment primers, adding sample barcodes and unique molecular identifiers. Trizol reagent was used to extract RNA from every sample. Amplification of the libraries took two PCR steps, and the second step added a second sample barcode plus Illumina TruSeq adapters. Sequencing of the libraries was done on an Illumina NovaSeq, producing 2 x 150 bp paired-end reads. The paper's data handling went like this. Demultiplexing of reads and collapsing into UMI-guided consensus sequences were performed with migec v1.2.7. Using mixcr v2.1.11, the UMI consensuses were aligned to TRA and TRB V and J templates and assembled into clonotypes. Expanded or contracted clonotypes were those called significant by both edgeR and NoisET, with noise models trained on biological replicates. edgeR calls used a false discovery rate-adjusted p below 0.01 and a log2 fold-change threshold of 1. As an exploratory analysis of dynamics, max-normalized trajectories of the 1000 most abundant clonotypes were examined with PCA combined with hierarchical clustering. Each responding clone was given a CD4 or CD8 phenotype based on the CD4+ and CD8+ repertoires, which had been sequenced separately. The public reads were reanalyzed by TCRdb: fastp trimming at Q25, MiXCR alignment, in-frame beta chains only. Rows merge per CDR3 protein into single entries with the most common DNA and genes. What appears here as the V and J calls and clone size reflects TCRdb's work, not the paper's. The sample includes about 81,000 distinct CDR3 sequences, with 20% to 30% observed a single time. Under 55% of the sample rests with the top ten.

On the study overall, not on this receptor specifically: Only two mild cases were covered by the study, and larger cohorts that include severe cases with pre-infection samples were considered necessary. Some responding clones were detected in pre-infection memory, suggesting pre-existing cross-reactive memory T cells joined the SARS-CoV-2 response. Contracting CD4+ clones were found mainly in CM and EM memory subsets, while CD8+ clones were enriched in EMRA. The second-wave clones that peaked on day 37 were not confirmed to be SARS-CoV-2 specific. Balanced CD4/CD8 phenotypes were observed for clones contracting from day 15 to 85, whereas a bias towards CD4+ was observed for a second wave of clones expanding from day 15 to 37.

The sequence is built from TRBV6-5 and TRBJ2-3; TRBD1 agrees with 10 junctional bases. The receptor was derived from a young man who had mild COVID-19 (a few samples of this study predate the infection). The sample titles of this study are shuffled in the database, so cell type and time point are left out; the donor was told from shared clones. What was sequenced was PBMCs or a T cell subset sorted from them (not recorded which). At the DNA level, the sequence is TGTGCCAGCAGTTACAGGGGACAGGGGCCAGATACGCAGTATTTT. Its translation reads: CASSYRGQGPDTQYF.